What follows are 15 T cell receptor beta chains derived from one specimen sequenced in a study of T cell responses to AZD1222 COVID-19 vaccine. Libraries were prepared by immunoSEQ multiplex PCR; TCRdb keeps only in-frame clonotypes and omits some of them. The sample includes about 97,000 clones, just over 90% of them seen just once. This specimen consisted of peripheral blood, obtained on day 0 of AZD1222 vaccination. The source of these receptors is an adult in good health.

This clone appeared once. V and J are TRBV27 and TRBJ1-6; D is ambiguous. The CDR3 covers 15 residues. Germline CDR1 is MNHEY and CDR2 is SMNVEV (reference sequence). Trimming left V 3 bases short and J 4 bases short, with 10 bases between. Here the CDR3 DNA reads TGTGCCAGCAGTTTGGGGAAGAGGTATAATTCACCCCTCCACTTT. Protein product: CASSLGKRYNSPLHF.

CDR3 nucleotide sequence: TGCGCCAGCAGCTATACAGGGCCCCGTGAGACTGAAGCTTTCTTT. It yields the protein CASSYTGPRETEAFF. The V call is TRBV5-1, the J call TRBJ1-1, with D possibly TRBD1 on 6 matching bases. CDR1 SGHRS and CDR2 YFSETQ come from the germline V gene. This CDR3 contains 15 residues. V was trimmed by 3 bases and J by 5 bases, leaving 17 bases between them.

CDR3 nucleotides: TGTGCCAGCAGCGTCACTAGCACAGATACGCAGTATTTT. This sequence encodes CASSVTSTDTQYF. V and J are TRBV9 and TRBJ2-3; no clear D. CDR3 length: 13 amino acids. The germline V and J ends were trimmed by 2 bases and 0 bases, with 4 bases remaining between them. The germline gives CDR1 SGDLS, CDR2 YYNGEE.

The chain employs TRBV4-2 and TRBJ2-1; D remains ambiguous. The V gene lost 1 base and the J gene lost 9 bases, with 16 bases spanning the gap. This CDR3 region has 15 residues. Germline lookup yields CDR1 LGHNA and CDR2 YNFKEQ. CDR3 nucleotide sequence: TGTGCCAGCAGCCAAGGGACCCCGGCAGCGAGTGAGCAGTTCTTC. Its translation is CASSQGTPAASEQFF.

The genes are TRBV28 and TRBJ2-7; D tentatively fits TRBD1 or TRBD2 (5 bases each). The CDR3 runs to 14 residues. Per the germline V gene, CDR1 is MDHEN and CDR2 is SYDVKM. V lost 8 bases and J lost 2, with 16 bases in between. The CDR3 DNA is TGTGCCAGCGGTAAAGGGACGGCGACCTACGAGCAGTACTTC. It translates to CASGKGTATYEQYF.

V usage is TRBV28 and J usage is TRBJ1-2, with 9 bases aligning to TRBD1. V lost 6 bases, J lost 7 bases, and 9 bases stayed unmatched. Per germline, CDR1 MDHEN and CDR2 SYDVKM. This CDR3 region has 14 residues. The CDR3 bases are TGTGCCAGCAGAAAACAGGGGGCGCACACTGGCTACACCTTC. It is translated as CASRKQGAHTGYTF.

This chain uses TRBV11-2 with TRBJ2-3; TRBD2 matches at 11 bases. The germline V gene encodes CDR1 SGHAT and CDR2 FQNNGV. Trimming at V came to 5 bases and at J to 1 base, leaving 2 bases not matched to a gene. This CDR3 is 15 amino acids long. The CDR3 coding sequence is TGTGCCAGCAGCCAGACTAGCGGGGGCACAGATACGCAGTATTTT. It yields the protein CASSQTSGGTDTQYF.

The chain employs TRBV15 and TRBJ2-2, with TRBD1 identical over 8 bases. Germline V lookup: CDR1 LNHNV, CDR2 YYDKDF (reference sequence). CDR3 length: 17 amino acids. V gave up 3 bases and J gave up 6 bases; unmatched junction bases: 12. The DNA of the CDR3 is TGTGCCACCAGCAGTAGGACAGGGTTAGGTTTAGCCGGGGAGCTGTTTTTT. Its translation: CATSSRTGLGLAGELFF.

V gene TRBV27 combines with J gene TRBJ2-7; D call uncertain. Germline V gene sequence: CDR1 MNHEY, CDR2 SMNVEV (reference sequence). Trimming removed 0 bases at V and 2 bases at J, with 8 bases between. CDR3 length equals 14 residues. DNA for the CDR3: TGTGCCAGCAGTTTATCAGCCAGGACCTACGAGCAGTACTTC. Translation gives CASSLSARTYEQYF.

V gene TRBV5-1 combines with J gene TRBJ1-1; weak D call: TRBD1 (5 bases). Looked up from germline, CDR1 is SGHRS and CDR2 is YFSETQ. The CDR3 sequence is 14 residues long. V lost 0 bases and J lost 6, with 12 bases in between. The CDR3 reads CASSLVGLPAEAFF. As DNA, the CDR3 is TGCGCCAGCAGCTTGGTGGGGCTGCCCGCTGAAGCTTTCTTT.

The CDR3 loop is CASTGRRTGNQPQHF. Written as DNA, the CDR3 is TGTGCCAGCACGGGAAGACGGACGGGCAATCAGCCCCAGCATTTT. The genes are TRBV6-5 and TRBJ1-5, with D unresolved. CDR3 length: 15 residues. Per germline, CDR1 MNHEY and CDR2 SVGAGI. Trimming removed 7 bases at V and 2 bases at J, with 15 bases between.

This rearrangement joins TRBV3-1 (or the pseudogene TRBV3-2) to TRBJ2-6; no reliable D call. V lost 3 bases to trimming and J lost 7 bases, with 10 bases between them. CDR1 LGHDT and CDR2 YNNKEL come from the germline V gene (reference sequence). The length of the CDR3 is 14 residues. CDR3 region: CASSQQLPANVLTF. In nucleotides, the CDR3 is TGTGCCAGCAGCCAGCAGTTACCCGCCAACGTCCTGACTTTC.

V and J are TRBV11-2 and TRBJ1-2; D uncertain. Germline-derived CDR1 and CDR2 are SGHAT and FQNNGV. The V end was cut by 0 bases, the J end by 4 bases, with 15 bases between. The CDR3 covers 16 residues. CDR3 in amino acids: CASSLDPTRTFYGYTF. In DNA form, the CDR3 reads TGTGCCAGCAGCTTAGACCCAACCCGGACCTTCTATGGCTACACCTTC.

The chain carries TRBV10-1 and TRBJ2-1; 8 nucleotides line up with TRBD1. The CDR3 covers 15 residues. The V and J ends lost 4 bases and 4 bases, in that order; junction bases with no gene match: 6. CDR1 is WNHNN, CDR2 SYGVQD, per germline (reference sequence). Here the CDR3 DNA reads TGCGCCAGCAGTGGACAGGGGAAGACTTACAATGAGCAGTTCTTC. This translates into CASSGQGKTYNEQFF.

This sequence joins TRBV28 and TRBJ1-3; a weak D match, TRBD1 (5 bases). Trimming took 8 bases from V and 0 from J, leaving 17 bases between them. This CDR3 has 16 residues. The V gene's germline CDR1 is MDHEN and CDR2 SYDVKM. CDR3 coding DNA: TGTGCCAGCGCCCTATGGGACGGGCTCTCTGGAAACACCATATATTTT. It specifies CASALWDGLSGNTIYF.